This T cell receptor beta chain is drawn from a study of T cell responses to AZD1222 COVID-19 vaccine. Some clones are missing from TCRdb's copy, which holds only in-frame ones; the method was immunoSEQ multiplex PCR. Among nearly 110,000 clones listed, roughly 89% were seen once. Study results and limitations: Researchers took repertoire samples only after the peak T cell response had come. Baseline testing showed seropositivity in only 6 or 7 AZD1222 recipients. Nearly half of spike-specific TCRs reportedly target unmutated variant regions.

The CDR3 is made up of 14 amino acids. V lost 0 bases to trimming and J lost 11 bases, with 15 bases between them. Germline CDR1 SGHRS, CDR2 YFSETQ. Notes on this clone: Antigen unknown.

This sequence joins TRBV5-1 and TRBJ1-5; a possible D gene is TRBD1 (5 bases). This receptor was taken from an adult in good health. The sequenced sample was peripheral blood, obtained on day 0 of AZD1222 vaccination. The CDR3 reads CASSLGDPGAAQHF. CDR3 nucleotide sequence: TGCGCCAGCAGCTTGGGGGACCCTGGGGCAGCCCAGCATTTT.